The sequence of this T cell receptor (beta chain) was determined in a study of cytomegalovirus exposure and HLA in healthy donors. Healthy bone marrow donors formed the donor group. The PCR contained 60 Vbeta and 13 Jbeta primers. Methods used by the authors: Unique TCR beta chains totaled around 86 million in a later count, with roughly 11 million of them shared. Assay: immunoSEQ multiplex PCR; the TCRdb copy retains only in-frame clones and omits some. The V and J calls and clone size were taken over from that table, and D and trimming were inferred from the DNA. Of about 150,000 clones listed, over 80% are singletons. The CDR3 loop spans 13 amino acids. Per the germline V gene, CDR1 is KGHSH and CDR2 is LQKENI. Trimming removed 3 bases at V and 9 bases at J, with 11 bases between. The sample holds a few counts of this clone. Its specificity is not known. The study's findings and limits: Cytomegalovirus-associated status was assigned to 150 to 200 TCR beta chains.

The TCR originated in a woman aged 25 to 45 in good health and CMV-seronegative. J is TRBJ2-2 and V is TRBV18; tentatively, D is TRBD2 (5 bases). Material for sequencing was PBMCs. CDR3 amino acids: CASSPDWARELFF. The CDR3 DNA is TGTGCCAGCTCACCGGACTGGGCTAGGGAGCTGTTTTTT.